This T cell receptor beta chain appears in the sequencing data of a study of T cells in Graves' hyperthyroidism and ophthalmopathy. Study observations and caveats: Most clonotypes that expanded in the thyroid above 0.001 also showed up in blood. Before onset, ophthalmopathy was predicted by the model a median around 6.5 months earlier.

Worth noting for this clonotype: Its antigen is unidentified.

Amplified TCR beta CDR3 regions came from RNA transcripts. Carried out on the TCR CDR3, a first-round RT-PCR used the HTBI primer set. One entry per CDR3 protein, called by TCRdb with MiXCR from the multiplex PCR reads. The data contain a few hundred thousand distinct CDR3 sequences, 15% of them singletons. The CDR3 sequence is 14 residues long. Germline CDR1 and CDR2: MDHEN and SYDVKM. J was trimmed by 6 bases and V by 2 bases; bases with no gene match: 7. The patients, who ranged from 18 to 65 in age, presented with newly diagnosed hyperthyroidism lasting under 2 months. Investigators excluded patients with uncontrolled infection, other autoimmune disease, pregnancy or lactation.

The rearrangement joins TRBV28 to TRBJ2-7, with 7 bases aligning to TRBD1. This TCR was recovered from a woman between 25 and 40 years old with Graves' hyperthyroidism. Sequenced input: blood. The CDR3 region is CASSLISRGFEQYF. The CDR3 DNA is TGTGCCAGCAGTTTAATCTCCAGGGGGTTCGAGCAGTACTTC.